This T cell receptor (beta chain) is drawn from a study of T cell responses to AZD1222 COVID-19 vaccine. The CDR3 consists of 14 residues. Germline V gives CDR1 SGHVS, CDR2 FNYEAQ. Trimming cost V 5 bases and J 5 bases; bases outside gene matches: 4. Method: immunoSEQ multiplex PCR; TCRdb's copy keeps in-frame clones and lacks some. The sample carries approximately 91,000 clones, around 93% recorded once. The specimen was peripheral blood, collected 28 days after the second AZD1222 dose. The genes are TRBV7-6 and TRBJ2-1; 9 bases fit TRBD2. This clonotype was obtained from an adult who received the AZD1222 COVID-19 vaccine. CDR3: CASSPGLANNEQFF. CDR3 nucleotide sequence: TGTGCCAGCAGCCCGGGACTAGCCAACAATGAGCAGTTCTTC.